This T cell receptor beta chain was documented in a study of shared clonotypes between healthy human individuals. Into CD45RA+ naive and CD45RA-negative memory subsets, the CD4+ cells were split. Germline CDR1 and CDR2: MNHEY and SMNVEV (reference sequence). This CDR3 contains 14 residues. Trimming left V 9 bases short and J 0 bases short, with 12 bases between. Overall study findings and caveats: Tissues were not sampled, only blood, and their repertoires likely differ. Researchers found naive subsets generally carried larger estimated richness than memory subsets. Depth of sequencing was expected to influence donor clonotype sharing.

A word on this clone: Its antigen is unknown. The same CDR3 also results from other DNA sequences found in this sample.

Clones were sequenced by immunoSEQ multiplex PCR, and TCRdb holds only the in-frame ones, with some missing. The sample holds roughly 700,000 clones, around 72% seen once. Sequences were obtained from memory CD4+ T cells sorted from blood. Subset noted: CD45RA-negative fraction. The clonotype originates from a woman aged 30 to 39 in good health. The genes are TRBV27 and TRBJ1-3, with D perhaps matching TRBD1 (6 bases). CDR3 sequence: CASSQGHSGNTIYF. The CDR3 DNA follows: TGTGCCAGTTCACAGGGACACTCTGGAAACACCATATATTTT.